This entry lists 14 T cell receptor beta chains sequenced from one sample in a study of blood T cell repertoires in COVID-19. Profiled with immunoSEQ multiplex PCR; TCRdb holds only in-frame clones, not every one. The sample holds roughly 300,000 clones, 70% to 90% seen once. The specimen sequenced was PBMCs or T cells enriched from blood (not recorded which). All receptors come from a woman aged 40 to 49 with acute COVID-19.

The chain has TRBV5-1 and TRBJ2-6; D gene uncertain. Germline V lookup: CDR1 SGHRS, CDR2 YFSETQ. The CDR3 spans 15 residues. Trimming cost V 0 bases and J 2 bases, with 6 bases left between them. The CDR3 region has the DNA TGCGCCAGCAGCTTGGGCCAGACTGGGGCCAACGTCCTGACTTTC. It encodes CASSLGQTGANVLTF.

The rearrangement joins TRBV4-2 to TRBJ2-3, with TRBD2 matching 12 bases. Germline CDR1 and CDR2: LGHNA and YNFKEQ. CDR3 length: 18 residues. Losses at the gene ends were 2 bases for V and 0 bases for J; bases not matched to a gene: 6. CDR3 sequence (DNA): TGTGCCAGCAGCCAAATATCTAGCGGGGGGGCCAGCACAGATACGCAGTATTTT. Residues: CASSQISSGGASTDTQYF.

The chain employs TRBV10-3 and TRBJ2-2; tentative D call: TRBD2 (5 bases). The CDR3 runs 15 residues. With 1 base removed from V and 7 bases from J, the gap between germline ends came to 13 bases. Germline V gives CDR1 ENHRY, CDR2 SYGVKD. The CDR3 nucleotides read TGTGCCATCAGTGAGTACGGAGCCGGGGTCGGGGAGCTGTTTTTT. This codes for CAISEYGAGVGELFF.

This clone appeared a few times. The genes are TRBV7-2 and TRBJ1-3, with TRBD1 identical over 7 bases. The CDR3 consists of 15 residues. Germline CDR1 is SGHTA and CDR2 is FQGNSA. Trimming took 5 bases from V and 1 from J; bases not matched to a gene: 5. The CDR3 DNA is TGTGCCAGCAGCATACCGACAGGGTCTGGAAACACCATATATTTT. It specifies CASSIPTGSGNTIYF.

This rearrangement joins TRBV2 to TRBJ2-7, with 8 bases lining up with TRBD1. The CDR3 contains 15 residues. CDR1 and CDR2 (germline): SNHLY, FYNNEI. Trimming removed 6 bases from V and 0 bases from J; junction bases left unmatched: 7. This chain's CDR3 is CASRGTGLSSYEQYF. DNA for the CDR3: TGTGCCAGCAGGGGGACAGGTCTTAGCTCCTACGAGCAGTACTTC.

The rearrangement joins TRBV7-3 to TRBJ1-6, with D perhaps TRBD1 (5 bases). CDR1 and CDR2 from the germline V gene are SGHTA and FQGTGA. V lost 3 bases, J lost 9 bases, and 9 bases lay in between. CDR3 size: 13 residues. CDR3 DNA sequence: TGTGCCAGCAGCTTTGGGGGAGGTTCACCCCTCCACTTT. Its translation: CASSFGGGSPLHF.

V is TRBV9 and J is TRBJ2-2, with a possible D match to TRBD2 (6 bases). Germline CDR1 SGDLS, CDR2 YYNGEE. The CDR3 runs 16 residues. Trimming pared 4 bases from V and 4 bases from J, leaving 17 bases between. As DNA, the CDR3 is TGTGCCAGCAGCCCCGGACTGGCTAGCGCCACCGGGGAGCTGTTTTTT. The encoded protein is CASSPGLASATGELFF.

The chain employs TRBV5-4 and TRBJ1-1; D is ambiguous. This CDR3 has 13 residues. From germline, CDR1 is SGHNT and CDR2 YYREEE (reference sequence). The V and J ends lost 5 bases and 1 base respectively, with 9 bases between them. CDR3 protein: CASSFSENTEAFF. The CDR3 region has the DNA TGTGCCAGCAGTTTCAGCGAGAACACTGAAGCTTTCTTT.

This chain joins TRBV11-1 and TRBJ2-7, with 9 bases fitting TRBD1. V dropped 1 base and J dropped 4; count of bases not matched to a gene: 5. The V gene's germline CDR1 is SGHAT and CDR2 FQDESV (reference sequence). This CDR3 has 15 amino acids. The CDR3 DNA reads TGTGCCAGCAGCTTAGGCGGGACAGGGCGATACGAGCAGTACTTC. Protein sequence: CASSLGGTGRYEQYF.

The chain recombines TRBV6-5 with TRBJ2-5; perhaps TRBD2 as D (6 bases). This CDR3 is built from 15 residues. Trimming cost V 0 bases and J 3 bases, with 11 bases left between them. CDR1 and CDR2 from the germline V gene are MNHEY and SVGAGI. CDR3 protein: CASSYSRLGEETQYF. Here the CDR3 DNA reads TGTGCCAGCAGTTACTCCCGACTAGGGGAAGAGACCCAGTACTTC.

The V and J genes are TRBV6-5 and TRBJ2-3, with D tentatively TRBD2 (5 bases). This CDR3 is built from 12 residues. Trimming removed 6 bases at V and 6 bases at J, with 10 bases between. Germline assignment: CDR1 MNHEY and CDR2 SVGAGI. DNA of the CDR3: TGTGCCAGCAGGGGATCGGGGGATACGCAGTATTTT. This gives the protein CASRGSGDTQYF.

Here the CDR3 DNA reads TGTGCCAGCAGCCCCCCCGGGACAGGGAAGTGGAGTAATGAAAAACTGTTTTTT. Protein product: CASSPPGTGKWSNEKLFF. The chain has TRBV5-5 and TRBJ1-4, with TRBD1 matching 9 bases. This CDR3 contains 18 residues. In germline, CDR1 is SGHKS, CDR2 YYEKEE (reference sequence). The V and J ends lost 4 bases and 4 bases, in that order; junction bases with no gene match: 14.

The chain has TRBV6-2 or TRBV6-3 and TRBJ1-1; possibly TRBD1 for D (5 bases). V was shortened by 6 bases and J by 8 bases, with 13 bases between the two germline ends. The CDR3 sequence is 12 residues long. The germline V gene has CDR1 MNHEY and CDR2 SVGEGT. The CDR3, as DNA: TGTGCCAGCAGCCTTCGACAGACCGAAGCTTTCTTT. Translation: CASSLRQTEAFF.

The chain recombines TRBV14 with TRBJ2-7; D call uncertain. The CDR3 runs 14 residues. CDR1 is SGHDN and CDR2 is FVKESK in the germline V gene. V was cut by 5 bases and J by 1 base, with 12 bases left in between. The CDR3 spells CASSYGPASYEQYF. The CDR3 DNA follows: TGTGCCAGCAGCTACGGTCCTGCGTCCTACGAGCAGTACTTC.